This is a list of T cell receptor beta chains from one sample in a study of Graves' ophthalmopathy and Graves' hyperthyroidism. Via MiXCR, TCRdb re-called the multiplex PCR reads, giving one row per CDR3 protein. The sample lists about 240,000 distinct CDR3 sequences, 45% to 55% occurring once. Material: peripheral blood. The source is an adult man with Graves' ophthalmopathy. The CDR3 runs from the conserved cysteine through the conserved F or W. The D gene is left open where the match is weak. Not all rows give a size; the values are once, few, many and, for expanded clones, a class.

v_call	j_call	d_call	clone_size	cdr3_aa	cdr3_nt
TRBV29-1	TRBJ2-5	TRBD1	many	CSGRDRGRETQYF	TGCAGCGGGCGGGACAGGGGTAGGGAGACCCAGTACTTC
TRBV24-1	TRBJ1-1	TRBD1	few	CATSDLGGQGREMNTEAFF	TGTGCCACCAGTGATTTAGGCGGACAGGGGCGTGAAATGAACACTGAAGCTTTCTTT
TRBV29-1	TRBJ2-6	NA	many	CSVEDLEGLRPNVLTF	TGCAGCGTTGAAGATCTGGAGGGTCTGAGGCCCAACGTCCTGACTTTC
TRBV29-1	TRBJ2-2	NA	NA	CSVEGTRGSANTGELFF	TGCAGCGTTGAAGGGACGCGGGGTTCGGCGAACACCGGGGAGCTGTTTTTT
TRBV3-1	TRBJ2-2	NA	NA	CASSHWTYTGELFF	TGTGCCAGCAGCCACTGGACCTACACCGGGGAGCTGTTTTTT
TRBV7-9	TRBJ2-5	NA	NA	CASSLRTQEIQYF	TGTGCCAGCAGCTTACGGACTCAAGAGATCCAGTACTTC
TRBV2	TRBJ2-7	NA	few	CASSAAAGYGTEQYF	TGTGCCAGCAGTGCGGCGGCGGGGTATGGGACGGAGCAGTACTTC
TRBV6-5	TRBJ2-2	NA	NA	CASSYPILGELFF	TGTGCCAGCAGTTACCCGATCCTCGGGGAGCTGTTTTTT
TRBV12-3/TRBV12-4	TRBJ2-2	TRBD1	NA	CASVRGQGNTGELFF	TGTGCCAGCGTTCGGGGACAGGGAAACACCGGGGAGCTGTTTTTT
TRBV9	TRBJ1-5	TRBD1	NA	CASSAGQDNQPQHF	TGTGCCAGCAGCGCCGGACAGGACAATCAGCCTCAGCATTTT